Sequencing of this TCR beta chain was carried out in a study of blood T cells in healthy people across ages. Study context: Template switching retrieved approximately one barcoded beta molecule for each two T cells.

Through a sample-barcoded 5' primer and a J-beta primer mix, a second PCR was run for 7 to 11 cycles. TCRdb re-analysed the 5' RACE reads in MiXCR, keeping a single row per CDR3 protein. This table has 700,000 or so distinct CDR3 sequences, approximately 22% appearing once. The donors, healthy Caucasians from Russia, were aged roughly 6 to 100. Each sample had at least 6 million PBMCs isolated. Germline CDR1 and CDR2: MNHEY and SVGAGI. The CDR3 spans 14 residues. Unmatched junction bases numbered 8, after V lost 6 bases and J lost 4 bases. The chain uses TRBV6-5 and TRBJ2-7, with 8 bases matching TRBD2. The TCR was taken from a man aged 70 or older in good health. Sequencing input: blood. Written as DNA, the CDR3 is TGTGCCAGCAGGAGGACTAGCACCAATTACGAGCAGTACTTC. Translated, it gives CASRRTSTNYEQYF.